The next 21 T cell receptor beta chains were all read from a single sample in a study of metastatic and nonmetastatic thyroid tumors. Thyroid surgery was preceded by no treatment in any patient. TCRdb re-clonotyped the PCR reads via MiXCR. The sample has 6,000 to 6,500 clones, about 31% seen once. Sequencing input: adjacent normal tissue. These receptors were obtained from a female donor with papillary thyroid cancer or a benign thyroid nodule (not recorded which). Some clones in this sample may be carry-over from other donors' samples.

The J gene is TRBJ1-3, the V gene TRBV4-2; TRBD1 agrees at 8 bases. The CDR3 extends over 17 amino acids. Trimming took 6 bases from V and 0 from J; bases not matched to a gene: 10. Germline V gene sequence: CDR1 LGHNA, CDR2 YNFKEQ. CDR3: CASSPGQALLSGNTIYF. DNA of the CDR3: TGTGCCAGCAGTCCGGGACAGGCGCTGCTCTCTGGAAACACCATATATTTT.

This clone was counted only a few times. The rearrangement uses TRBV6-1 and TRBJ2-7; possibly TRBD1 for D (6 bases). This CDR3 has 14 residues. Germline V lookup: CDR1 MNHNS, CDR2 SASEGT. V lost 7 bases, J lost 6 bases, and 19 bases lay in between. This chain's CDR3 is CASISGTREGEQYF. The CDR3 coding sequence is TGTGCCAGCATCAGTGGGACAAGAGAGGGCGAGCAGTACTTC.

In this sample, this clone turned up many times. This sample also contains other DNA sequences that code for the same CDR3. This sequence joins TRBV12-3 or TRBV12-4 and TRBJ2-1; TRBD2 might be the D (7 bases). The CDR3 spans 15 residues. Trimming removed 3 bases at V and 8 bases at J, with 17 bases between. The CDR3 sequence is CASSLGGGADDEQFF. The CDR3 nucleotides read TGTGCCAGCAGTTTGGGGGGGGGCGCAGACGATGAGCAGTTCTTC.

The chain has TRBV19 and TRBJ1-1; D is perhaps TRBD1 (6 bases). CDR3 length equals 12 residues. Trimming stripped 8 bases from V and 3 bases from J, with 10 bases between. Germline V gives CDR1 LNHDA, CDR2 SQIVND (reference sequence). CDR3 DNA: TGTGCCAGTCTCAGGGGCGACACTGAAGCTTTCTTT. Translating it yields CASLRGDTEAFF.

This clone was seen more than once but under ten times. The chain recombines TRBV12-3 or TRBV12-4 with TRBJ2-3; D is undetermined. This CDR3 is built from 14 residues. V was clipped by 3 bases and J by 4 bases, with 11 bases between them. Written as DNA, the CDR3 is TGTGCCAGCAGTTTGAATAGAGGCTCAGATACGCAGTATTTT. It is translated as CASSLNRGSDTQYF.

The chain couples TRBV12-3 or TRBV12-4 to TRBJ2-2; no clear D gene. The CDR3 length is 12 residues. Trimming pared 3 bases from V and 7 bases from J, leaving 6 bases between. CDR3 amino acids: CASSFQDGELFF. The CDR3 DNA reads as TGTGCCAGCAGTTTCCAGGACGGGGAGCTGTTTTTT.

The rearrangement uses TRBV5-1 and TRBJ1-6, with D hard to call. V was shortened by 0 bases and J by 0 bases, with 10 bases between the two germline ends. The CDR3 length is 17 residues. From germline, CDR1 is SGHRS and CDR2 YFSETQ. DNA for the CDR3: TGCGCCAGCAGCTTGGCTGGCGTGAACTCCTATAATTCACCCCTCCACTTT. It codes for CASSLAGVNSYNSPLHF.

This rearrangement joins TRBV6-1 to TRBJ2-7; 9 nucleotides align to TRBD2. The V segment lost 1 base and the J segment 0 bases; nucleotides outside the gene matches: 1. The CDR3 totals 15 residues. The V gene's germline CDR1 is MNHNS and CDR2 SASEGT. The CDR3 nucleotides are TGTGCCAGCAGTGAAGATAGCGGGAGCTCCTACGAGCAGTACTTC. It yields the protein CASSEDSGSSYEQYF.

The chain recombines TRBV20-1 with TRBJ2-7, with D perhaps TRBD2 (7 bases). Germline CDR1 DFQATT, CDR2 SNEGSKA (reference sequence). The CDR3 spans 13 residues. V dropped 6 bases and J dropped 1 base, with 13 bases sitting between them. The CDR3 reads CSAEGGTSYEQYF. In DNA form, the CDR3 reads TGCAGTGCCGAGGGGGGGACGTCCTACGAGCAGTACTTC.

In this sample, this clone turned up many times. The same CDR3 arises from other DNA sequences in this sample as well. This chain links TRBV29-1 with TRBJ2-3; TRBD2 matches at 10 bases. The CDR3 runs 14 residues. Germline trimming cut 6 bases from V and 8 bases from J; bases unmatched to any gene: 11. Germline V CDR1 and CDR2: SQVTM, ANQGSEA. The CDR3, as DNA: TGCAGCGTGCGCAGCGGGGGGGTCGGAGGTACGCAGTATTTT. Its protein is CSVRSGGVGGTQYF.

This sequence joins TRBV5-1 and TRBJ1-3; D is unresolved. CDR1 and CDR2 from the germline V gene are SGHRS and YFSETQ. Trimming removed 0 bases at V and 2 bases at J, with 9 bases between. The CDR3 spans 15 residues. The CDR3 spells CASSLAGGAGNTIYF. The DNA of the CDR3 is TGCGCCAGCAGCTTGGCCGGTGGTGCTGGAAACACCATATATTTT.

In this sample, this clone turned up a few times. The CDR3 nucleotides are TGTGCCAGCAGGCTCCGGGACAGGCCTTTAGATACGCAGTATTTT. Protein: CASRLRDRPLDTQYF. This chain uses TRBV28 with TRBJ2-3; the match to TRBD1 covers 8 bases. The ends lost 6 bases at V and 5 bases at J; junction bases unmatched: 10. CDR3 length: 15 residues. Germline-derived CDR1 and CDR2 are MDHEN and SYDVKM.

This clone is categorized as medium-sized. The chain joins TRBV15 to TRBJ2-3; D is undetermined. The CDR3 sequence is 15 residues long. Deletions cut 0 bases from V and 1 base from J, with 8 bases between. The germline V gene encodes CDR1 LNHNV and CDR2 YYDKDF (reference sequence). CDR3 DNA: TGTGCCACCAGCAGAGATTATCAGGGCACAGATACGCAGTATTTT. Translating it yields CATSRDYQGTDTQYF.

The chain couples TRBV28 to TRBJ2-7, with D perhaps TRBD2 (6 bases). Germline V gene data show CDR1 as MDHEN and CDR2 as SYDVKM. CDR3 size: 14 residues. Trimming pared 5 bases from V and 4 bases from J, leaving 15 bases between. The chain's CDR3 is CASSPLLGRYEQYF. In DNA, the CDR3 is TGTGCCAGCAGTCCCCTTTTGGGGAGGTACGAGCAGTACTTC. Variable domain in full (rest from reference TRBV28 and TRBJ2-7): DVKVTQSSRYLVKRTGEKVFLECVQDMDHENMFWYRQDPGLGLRLIYFSYDVKMKEKGDIPEGYSVSREKKERFSLILESASTNQTSMYLCASSPLLGRYEQYFGPGTRLTVT.

Only a few counts were recorded for this clone. The chain is built from TRBV5-1 and TRBJ2-2, with unresolved D. The germline gives CDR1 SGHRS, CDR2 YFSETQ. The CDR3 consists of 15 residues. V lost 5 bases and J lost 0, with 11 bases in between. DNA of the CDR3: TGCGCCAGCAGTGACCAACCTTCGAACACCGGGGAGCTGTTTTTT. This translates into CASSDQPSNTGELFF.

This clone was observed at least ten times. The rearrangement joins TRBV19 to TRBJ2-2; 9 positions match TRBD1. Trimming removed 8 bases from V and 3 bases from J; junction bases left unmatched: 1. Germline V lookup: CDR1 LNHDA, CDR2 SQIVND (reference sequence). The CDR3 is 13 amino acids. The CDR3, as DNA: TGTGCCAGTGACAGGGGGTACACCGGGGAGCTGTTTTTT. Its protein is CASDRGYTGELFF.

The rearrangement uses TRBV19 and TRBJ1-2; D gene ambiguous. CDR1 is LNHDA and CDR2 is SQIVND in the germline V gene (reference sequence). CDR3 length: 13 amino acids. Deletions cut 4 bases from V and 3 bases from J, with 9 bases between. CDR3 in DNA: TGTGCCAGTAGTACGATTCAAGACTATGGCTACACCTTC. It encodes CASSTIQDYGYTF.

The chain has TRBV5-1 and TRBJ2-7; maybe TRBD1 (6 bases). V lost 0 bases and J lost 7, with 11 bases in between. CDR3 length equals 13 residues. Germline values: CDR1 SGHRS, CDR2 YFSETQ. The CDR3 coding sequence is TGCGCCAGCAGCTTGGCAGGGGTGGGGGAGCAGTACTTC. Protein sequence: CASSLAGVGEQYF.

This clone is classed as medium-sized. The chain links TRBV2 to TRBJ2-1; 7 bases agree with TRBD2. Per germline, CDR1 SNHLY and CDR2 FYNNEI. The CDR3 contains 16 residues. After removal of 7 bases from V and 7 bases from J, the junction contained 16 bases not matched to a gene. DNA of the CDR3: TGTGCCAGCACAGCCTGGGTGGGAGGGCCAGGGAATGAGCAGTTCTTC. The encoded protein is CASTAWVGGPGNEQFF.

This clone was found a few times. The chain couples TRBV2 to TRBJ2-2; D is undetermined. The CDR3 covers 14 residues. The V end was cut by 7 bases, the J end by 1 base, with 10 bases between. Germline V CDR1 and CDR2: SNHLY, FYNNEI. CDR3 amino acids: CASMSGRNTGELFF. CDR3 DNA: TGTGCCAGCATGAGTGGCAGGAACACCGGGGAGCTGTTTTTT.

About this clone itself: The junction departs from the called germline gene at one end, perhaps through a read error. J is TRBJ1-5 and V is TRBV6-2 or TRBV6-3, with 9 bases matching TRBD1. This CDR3 has 12 amino acids. CDR1 is MNHEY and CDR2 is SVGEGT in the germline V gene. Here the CDR3 DNA reads TGTACCAGAGGGACAGGGACCCAGCCCCAGCATTTT. Amino acid sequence: CTRGTGTQPQHF.